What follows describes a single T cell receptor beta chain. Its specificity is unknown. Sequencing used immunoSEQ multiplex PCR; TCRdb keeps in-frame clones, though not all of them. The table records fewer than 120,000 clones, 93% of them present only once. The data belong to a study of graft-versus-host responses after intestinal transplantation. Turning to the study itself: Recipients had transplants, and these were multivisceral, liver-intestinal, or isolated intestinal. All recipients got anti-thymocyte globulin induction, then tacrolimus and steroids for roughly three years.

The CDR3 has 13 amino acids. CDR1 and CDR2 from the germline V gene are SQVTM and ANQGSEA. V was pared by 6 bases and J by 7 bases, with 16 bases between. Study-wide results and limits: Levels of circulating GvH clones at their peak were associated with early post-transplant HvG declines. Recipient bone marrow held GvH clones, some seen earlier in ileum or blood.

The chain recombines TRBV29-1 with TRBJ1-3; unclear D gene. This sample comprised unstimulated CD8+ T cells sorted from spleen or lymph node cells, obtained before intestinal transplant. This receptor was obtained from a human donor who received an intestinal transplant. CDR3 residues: CSVTTRSRNTIYF. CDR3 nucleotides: TGCAGCGTCACCACCAGGTCCAGGAACACCATATATTTT.